A selection of T cell receptor beta chains follows, all from one sample in a study of cytotoxic CD8 clonotypes in ibrutinib-treated CLL. The method was immunoSEQ multiplex PCR; TCRdb's version includes in-frame clones alone and lacks a portion of them. The sample holds roughly 24,000 clones, approximately 68% seen once. The sequencing here drew on PBMCs, taken after 24 months of ibrutinib treatment. These receptor sequences come from a human donor with chronic lymphocytic leukemia. Both conserved end residues are part of each CDR3. D genes are given only for firm matches. Not all rows give a size; the values are once, few, many and, for expanded clones, a class.

cdr3_aa: CASSGGWGTGEYQETQYF
cdr3_nt: TGTGCCAGCAGCGGGGGTTGGGGGACAGGAGAATACCAAGAGACCCAGTACTTC
clone_size: few
d_call: TRBD1
v_call: TRBV5-8
j_call: TRBJ2-5

cdr3_aa: CATSRVSFLGHEKLFF
cdr3_nt: TGTGCCACCAGCAGAGTTTCTTTTCTTGGGCATGAAAAACTGTTTTTT
clone_size: many
d_call: .
v_call: TRBV15
j_call: TRBJ1-4

cdr3_aa: CASRHVSGNTDTQYF
cdr3_nt: TGCGCCAGCAGACATGTCTCGGGGAACACAGATACGCAGTATTTT
clone_size: .
d_call: .
v_call: TRBV4-1
j_call: TRBJ2-3

cdr3_aa: CASSGTGTYEQYF
cdr3_nt: TGCGCCAGCAGCGGGACAGGAACCTACGAGCAGTACTTC
clone_size: .
d_call: TRBD1
v_call: TRBV10-1
j_call: TRBJ2-7

cdr3_aa: CASSKTGTGTYEQYF
cdr3_nt: TGTGCCAGCAGTAAAACCGGGACAGGGACCTACGAGCAGTACTTC
clone_size: .
d_call: TRBD1
v_call: TRBV27
j_call: TRBJ2-7

cdr3_aa: CSVDGGEFNEQYF
cdr3_nt: TGCAGCGTTGATGGGGGGGAGTTCAACGAGCAGTACTTC
clone_size: once
d_call: TRBD2
v_call: TRBV29-1
j_call: TRBJ2-7

cdr3_aa: CATQARESTGELFF
cdr3_nt: TGTGCCACTCAAGCCAGGGAATCTACCGGGGAGCTGTTTTTT
clone_size: .
d_call: .
v_call: TRBV7-7
j_call: TRBJ2-2

cdr3_aa: CASTRSRAQGNTEAFF
cdr3_nt: TGTGCCAGTACCCGAAGTAGGGCTCAGGGGAACACTGAAGCTTTCTTT
clone_size: few
d_call: .
v_call: TRBV19
j_call: TRBJ1-1

cdr3_aa: CASSSGAAGAVDTQYF
cdr3_nt: TGTGCTAGCAGCTCCGGGGCAGCGGGGGCCGTAGATACGCAGTATTTT
clone_size: .
d_call: TRBD2
v_call: TRBV7-7
j_call: TRBJ2-3

cdr3_aa: CASRILAGNTGELFF
cdr3_nt: TGTGCCAGTAGAATACTAGCGGGTAACACCGGGGAGCTGTTTTTT
clone_size: once
d_call: TRBD2
v_call: TRBV19
j_call: TRBJ2-2

cdr3_aa: CSVQGQFGRETQYF
cdr3_nt: TGCAGCGTCCAAGGACAGTTTGGGCGAGAGACCCAGTACTTC
clone_size: .
d_call: .
v_call: TRBV29-1
j_call: TRBJ2-5

cdr3_aa: CASSSTSGGVYLF
cdr3_nt: TGTGCCAGCAGCTCGACTAGCGGGGGTGTTTATCTCTTC
clone_size: .
d_call: TRBD2
v_call: TRBV5-6
j_call: TRBJ2-1

cdr3_aa: CASSYRPEAFF
cdr3_nt: TGTGCCAGCAGTTACCGGCCTGAAGCTTTCTTT
clone_size: many
d_call: .
v_call: TRBV6-6
j_call: TRBJ1-1

cdr3_aa: CATTGPSPGETQYF
cdr3_nt: TGTGCCACCACTGGCCCTTCTCCGGGGGAGACCCAGTACTTC
clone_size: .
d_call: .
v_call: TRBV15
j_call: TRBJ2-5

cdr3_aa: CASSSAVSGNTIYF
cdr3_nt: TGTGCCAGCAGTTCGGCAGTCTCGGGAAACACCATATATTTT
clone_size: .
d_call: .
v_call: TRBV27
j_call: TRBJ1-3

cdr3_aa: CASSIGDSNQPQHF
cdr3_nt: TGTGCCAGTAGTATAGGGGATAGCAATCAGCCCCAGCATTTT
clone_size: .
d_call: .
v_call: TRBV19
j_call: TRBJ1-5

cdr3_aa: CASRNGNTGELFF
cdr3_nt: TGCGCCAGCAGGAACGGGAACACCGGGGAGCTGTTTTTT
clone_size: once
d_call: .
v_call: TRBV10-1
j_call: TRBJ2-2

cdr3_aa: CASSQDHEGFGYTF
cdr3_nt: TGTGCCAGCAGCCAAGATCATGAGGGTTTCGGCTACACCTTC
clone_size: .
d_call: .
v_call: TRBV4-2
j_call: TRBJ1-2

cdr3_aa: CASSTDHWDRGNTDTQYF
cdr3_nt: TGTGCCAGCAGCACGGACCACTGGGACAGGGGGAACACAGATACGCAGTATTTT
clone_size: .
d_call: TRBD1
v_call: TRBV7-8
j_call: TRBJ2-3

cdr3_aa: CASSAPDRGGEQYF
cdr3_nt: TGTGCCAGCAGTGCTCCGGACAGGGGAGGCGAGCAGTACTTC
clone_size: few
d_call: TRBD1
v_call: TRBV25-1
j_call: TRBJ2-7

cdr3_aa: CSVGGGTGEKLFF
cdr3_nt: TGCAGCGTTGGAGGGGGGACAGGAGAAAAACTGTTTTTT
clone_size: .
d_call: TRBD1
v_call: TRBV29-1
j_call: TRBJ1-4

cdr3_aa: CASSFPSTDTQYF
cdr3_nt: TGTGCCAGCAGCTTTCCTAGCACAGATACGCAGTATTTT
clone_size: .
d_call: .
v_call: TRBV5-4
j_call: TRBJ2-3

cdr3_aa: CASSDRGGTDTQYF
cdr3_nt: TGTGCCAGTTCGGACAGGGGAGGCACAGATACGCAGTATTTT
clone_size: few
d_call: TRBD1
v_call: TRBV25-1
j_call: TRBJ2-3

cdr3_aa: CSVATGLNYGYTF
cdr3_nt: TGCAGCGTCGCGACAGGACTTAACTATGGCTACACCTTC
clone_size: .
d_call: .
v_call: TRBV29-1
j_call: TRBJ1-2

cdr3_aa: CSVAGGGENTEAFF
cdr3_nt: TGCAGCGTTGCCGGAGGCGGGGAGAACACTGAAGCTTTCTTT
clone_size: few
d_call: .
v_call: TRBV29-1
j_call: TRBJ1-1

cdr3_aa: CASSSRSGGHEETQYF
cdr3_nt: TGTGCCAGTAGTTCCCGAAGCGGGGGGCACGAAGAGACCCAGTACTTC
clone_size: .
d_call: TRBD2
v_call: TRBV19
j_call: TRBJ2-5

cdr3_aa: CASSAQGDEQFF
cdr3_nt: TGTGCCAGCAGCGCCCAGGGGGATGAGCAGTTCTTC
clone_size: .
d_call: TRBD1
v_call: TRBV9
j_call: TRBJ2-1

cdr3_aa: CASSLGGTGLSYEQYF
cdr3_nt: TGTGCCAGCAGCTTGGGGGGGACAGGGTTATCCTACGAGCAGTACTTC
clone_size: .
d_call: TRBD1
v_call: TRBV5-6
j_call: TRBJ2-7

cdr3_aa: CASIASGLDTQYF
cdr3_nt: TGTGCCAGCATAGCATCCGGCCTGGATACGCAGTATTTT
clone_size: .
d_call: .
v_call: TRBV7-9
j_call: TRBJ2-3

cdr3_aa: CASSGNRGRGDEQFF
cdr3_nt: TGTGCCAGCAGTGGGAACAGGGGGCGAGGAGATGAGCAGTTCTTC
clone_size: .
d_call: TRBD1
v_call: TRBV2
j_call: TRBJ2-1

cdr3_aa: CASSISQRTWGELFF
cdr3_nt: TGTGCCAGCAGTATCAGTCAACGAACATGGGGGGAGCTGTTTTTT
clone_size: few
d_call: .
v_call: TRBV27
j_call: TRBJ2-2

cdr3_aa: CASSWGEPTRQETQYF
cdr3_nt: TGCGCCAGCAGCTGGGGGGAGCCAACCCGTCAAGAGACCCAGTACTTC
clone_size: .
d_call: .
v_call: TRBV5-1
j_call: TRBJ2-5

cdr3_aa: CASSIDPTGNSPLHF
cdr3_nt: TGTGCCAGTAGTATAGATCCTACAGGGAATTCACCCCTCCACTTT
clone_size: .
d_call: .
v_call: TRBV19
j_call: TRBJ1-6

cdr3_aa: CASSQTSEVTQYF
cdr3_nt: TGCGCCAGCAGTCAAACCTCTGAAGTGACCCAGTACTTC
clone_size: .
d_call: .
v_call: TRBV5-1
j_call: TRBJ2-5

cdr3_aa: CASSFDATNEKLFF
cdr3_nt: TGCGCCAGCAGCTTTGACGCAACTAATGAAAAACTGTTTTTT
clone_size: .
d_call: .
v_call: TRBV5-1
j_call: TRBJ1-4

cdr3_aa: CASSPRDRTTEAFF
cdr3_nt: TGTGCCAGCTCACCACGGGACAGGACCACTGAAGCTTTCTTT
clone_size: .
d_call: TRBD1
v_call: TRBV18
j_call: TRBJ1-1

cdr3_aa: CASSEANRGYGYTF
cdr3_nt: TGTGCCAGCAGTGAAGCAAACAGGGGGTATGGCTACACCTTC
clone_size: .
d_call: TRBD1
v_call: TRBV2
j_call: TRBJ1-2

cdr3_aa: CASSLSKLAGGRDIQYF
cdr3_nt: TGTGCCAGCAGTTTGTCAAAACTAGCGGGGGGGCGGGACATTCAGTACTTC
clone_size: once
d_call: TRBD2
v_call: TRBV27
j_call: TRBJ2-4

cdr3_aa: CASSPQGALTEAFF
cdr3_nt: TGTGCCAGTAGTCCCCAGGGGGCCCTCACTGAAGCTTTCTTT
clone_size: once
d_call: TRBD1
v_call: TRBV19
j_call: TRBJ1-1

cdr3_aa: CASSLVSTGDYGYTF
cdr3_nt: TGCGCCAGCAGCTTGGTCTCGACAGGGGACTATGGCTACACCTTC
clone_size: .
d_call: TRBD1
v_call: TRBV5-1
j_call: TRBJ1-2